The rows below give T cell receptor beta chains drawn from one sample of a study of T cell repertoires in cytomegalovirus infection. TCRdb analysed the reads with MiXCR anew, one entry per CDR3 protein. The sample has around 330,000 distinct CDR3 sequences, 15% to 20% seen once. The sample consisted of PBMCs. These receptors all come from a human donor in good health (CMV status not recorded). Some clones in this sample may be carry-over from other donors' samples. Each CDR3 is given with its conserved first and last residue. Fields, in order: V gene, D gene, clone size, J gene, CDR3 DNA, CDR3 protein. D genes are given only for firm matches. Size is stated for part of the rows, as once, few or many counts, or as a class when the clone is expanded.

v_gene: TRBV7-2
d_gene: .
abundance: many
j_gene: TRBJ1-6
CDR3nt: TGTGCCAGCAGCTTAGCCAGGGCAGTAAATTCACCCCTCCACTTT
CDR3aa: CASSLARAVNSPLHF

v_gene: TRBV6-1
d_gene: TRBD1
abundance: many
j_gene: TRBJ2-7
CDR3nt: TGTGCCAGCAAAATGGGACAGGGAGGTGAGCAGTACTTC
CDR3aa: CASKMGQGGEQYF

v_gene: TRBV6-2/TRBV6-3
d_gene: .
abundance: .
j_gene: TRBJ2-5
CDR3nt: TGTGCCAGCAGCCAAACGGGGCTACTAGCCCGGAAAGAGACCCAGTACTTC
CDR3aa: CASSQTGLLARKETQYF

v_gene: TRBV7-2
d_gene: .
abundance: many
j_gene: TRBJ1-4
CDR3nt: TGTGCCAGCAGCCCAAGGGGCAGTCCCAATGAAAAACTGTTTTTT
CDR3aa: CASSPRGSPNEKLFF

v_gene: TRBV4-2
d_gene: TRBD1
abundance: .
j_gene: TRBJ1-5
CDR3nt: TGTGCCAGCAGCCAAAGTCGACAGGGGAATCAGCCCCAGCATTTT
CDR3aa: CASSQSRQGNQPQHF

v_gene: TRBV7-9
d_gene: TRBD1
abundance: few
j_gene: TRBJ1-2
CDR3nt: TGTGCCAGCAGCCCACCAGGGACAGGTCCCTATGGCTACACCTTC
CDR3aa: CASSPPGTGPYGYTF

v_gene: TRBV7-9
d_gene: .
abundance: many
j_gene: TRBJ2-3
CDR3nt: TGTGCCAGCAGCCAATGGACGAAAGATACGCAGTATTTT
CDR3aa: CASSQWTKDTQYF

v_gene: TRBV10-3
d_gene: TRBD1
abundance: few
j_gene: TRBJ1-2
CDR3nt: TGTGCCATCAGTGCCGGGACAGGGGAATCTTACGACTATGGCTACACCTTC
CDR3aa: CAISAGTGESYDYGYTF

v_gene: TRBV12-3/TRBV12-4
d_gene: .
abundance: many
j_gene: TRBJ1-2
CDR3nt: TGTGCCAGCAGTTTAGGGTCCCAATATGGCTACACCTTC
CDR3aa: CASSLGSQYGYTF

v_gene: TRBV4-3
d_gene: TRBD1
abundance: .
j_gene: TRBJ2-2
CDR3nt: TGCGCCAGCAGCCGCGCGCCGGGACAGGGGGCGACCGGGGAGCTGTTTTTT
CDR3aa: CASSRAPGQGATGELFF

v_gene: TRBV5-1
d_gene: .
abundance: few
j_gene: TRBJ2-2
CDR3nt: TGCGCCAGCAGCCCGGGGGACAGACACACCGGGGAGCTGTTTTTT
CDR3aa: CASSPGDRHTGELFF

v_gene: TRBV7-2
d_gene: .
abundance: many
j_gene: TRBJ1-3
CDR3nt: TGTGCCAGCAGCCTAGGGACGGCGGGAGTTGGAAACACCATATATTTT
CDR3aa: CASSLGTAGVGNTIYF

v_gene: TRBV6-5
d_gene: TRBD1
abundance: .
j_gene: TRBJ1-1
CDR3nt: TGTGCCAGCAGTTCGGGGACAGGGGGCGTCGGGGAGTGGAACACTGAAGCTTTCTTT
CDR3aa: CASSSGTGGVGEWNTEAFF

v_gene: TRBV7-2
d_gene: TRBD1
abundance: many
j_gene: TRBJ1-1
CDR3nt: TGTGCCAGCAGCTTCGGGACAGTATTAAACATGAACACTGAAGCTTTCTTT
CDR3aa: CASSFGTVLNMNTEAFF

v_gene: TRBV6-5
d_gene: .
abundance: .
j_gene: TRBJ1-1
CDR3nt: TGTGCAACAAACCGGGGACAGAACACTGAAGCTTTCTTT
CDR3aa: CATNRGQNTEAFF

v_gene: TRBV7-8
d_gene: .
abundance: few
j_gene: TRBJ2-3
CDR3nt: TGTGCCAGCAGCGCCGTAAACAGGGTTTGGACAGATACGCAGTATTTT
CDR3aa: CASSAVNRVWTDTQYF

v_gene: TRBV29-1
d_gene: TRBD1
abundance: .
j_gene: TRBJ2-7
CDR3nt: TGCAGCACCCGGACAGGGGGCTCGCGGGAGCAGTACTTC
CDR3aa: CSTRTGGSREQYF

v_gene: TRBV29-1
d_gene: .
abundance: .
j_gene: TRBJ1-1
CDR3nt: TGCAGCACCCGACGGAACACTGAAGCTTTCTTT
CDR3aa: CSTRRNTEAFF

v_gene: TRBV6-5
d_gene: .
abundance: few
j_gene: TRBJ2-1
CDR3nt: TGTGCCAGCGAAGGGGCCGGCGAACACAATGAGCAGTTCTTC
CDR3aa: CASEGAGEHNEQFF

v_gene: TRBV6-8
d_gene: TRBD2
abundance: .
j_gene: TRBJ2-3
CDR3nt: TGTGCCAGCAAAGTCGGGGCGGGGAGGGAGACGCAGTATTTT
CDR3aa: CASKVGAGRETQYF

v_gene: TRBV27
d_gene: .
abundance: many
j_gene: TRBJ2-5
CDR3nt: TGTGCCAGCAGTCTAGGGACTGGTGGGGAGGTAGAGACCCAGTACTTC
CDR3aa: CASSLGTGGEVETQYF

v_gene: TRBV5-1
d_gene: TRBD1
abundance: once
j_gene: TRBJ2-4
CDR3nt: TGCGCCAGCAGCACTGGGACAGGGATTGTTTGGGACATTCAGTACTTC
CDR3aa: CASSTGTGIVWDIQYF

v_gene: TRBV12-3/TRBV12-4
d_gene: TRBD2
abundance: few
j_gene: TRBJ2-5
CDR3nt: TGTGCCAGCAGCCAGCGGGGGGAAGAGACCCAGTACTTC
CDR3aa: CASSQRGEETQYF

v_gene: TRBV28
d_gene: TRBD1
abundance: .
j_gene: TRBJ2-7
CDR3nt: TGTGCCAGCCGAACGACAGGGGACGAGCAGTACTTC
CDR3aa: CASRTTGDEQYF

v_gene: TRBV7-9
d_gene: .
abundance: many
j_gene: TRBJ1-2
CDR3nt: TGTGCCAGCAGCTTAATCTATGGCTACACCTTC
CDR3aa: CASSLIYGYTF

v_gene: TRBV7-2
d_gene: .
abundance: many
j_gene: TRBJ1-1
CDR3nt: TGTGCCAGCAGCTTAATGTATGGAACCACTGAAGCTTTCTTT
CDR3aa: CASSLMYGTTEAFF

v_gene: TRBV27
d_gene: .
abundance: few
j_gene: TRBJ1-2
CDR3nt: TGTGCCAGCTGGGACCCGGGGGCTGCAACCCAATTCTATGGCTACACCTTC
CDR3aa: CASWDPGAATQFYGYTF

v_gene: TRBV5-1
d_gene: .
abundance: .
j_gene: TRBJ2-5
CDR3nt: TGCGCCAGCAGCCTCCAGGGGCGGGGGCAAGAGACCCAGTACTTC
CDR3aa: CASSLQGRGQETQYF

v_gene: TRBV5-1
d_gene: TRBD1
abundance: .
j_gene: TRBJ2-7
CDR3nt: TGCGCCAGCAGCTTGCGTGGCCCGGGACAGGGGGCCTACGAGCAGTACTTC
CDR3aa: CASSLRGPGQGAYEQYF

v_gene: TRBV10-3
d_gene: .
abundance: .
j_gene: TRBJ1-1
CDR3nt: TGTGCCATCAGACAGGGAACGGACACTGAAGCTTTCTTT
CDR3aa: CAIRQGTDTEAFF

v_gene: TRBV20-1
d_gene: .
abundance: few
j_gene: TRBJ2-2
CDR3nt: TGCAGTGCTAGAGATATTGTCAGGGACGCCGGGGAGCTGTTTTTT
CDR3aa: CSARDIVRDAGELFF

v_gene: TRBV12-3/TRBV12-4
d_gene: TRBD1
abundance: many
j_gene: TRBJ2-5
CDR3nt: TGTGCCAGCAGCAGGACAGGGGAGGGAGAGACCCAGTACTTC
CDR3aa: CASSRTGEGETQYF

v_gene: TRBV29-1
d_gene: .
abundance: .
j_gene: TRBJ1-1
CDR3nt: TGCAGCGTTATGGAGCGAGAGGGGACTGAAGCTTTCTTT
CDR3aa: CSVMEREGTEAFF

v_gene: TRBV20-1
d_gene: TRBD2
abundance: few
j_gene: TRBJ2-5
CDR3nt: TGCAGTGCTAGAACCGCTAGCGGGGCCACCGAGACCCAGTACTTC
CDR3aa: CSARTASGATETQYF

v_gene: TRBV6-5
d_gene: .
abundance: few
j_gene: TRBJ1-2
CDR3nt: TGTGCCAGCAGTTACTCGAGAGGGGGCTACACCTTC
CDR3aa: CASSYSRGGYTF

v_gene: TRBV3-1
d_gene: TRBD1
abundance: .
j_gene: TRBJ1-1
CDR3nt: TGTGCCAGCAGCCTCGGGACAGGGGAGGGCATAGGGGACACTGAAGCTTTCTTT
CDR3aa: CASSLGTGEGIGDTEAFF

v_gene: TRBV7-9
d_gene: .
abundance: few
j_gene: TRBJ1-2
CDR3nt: TGTGCCAGCAGCTTATCAGGTGGCCCCTACACCTTC
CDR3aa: CASSLSGGPYTF

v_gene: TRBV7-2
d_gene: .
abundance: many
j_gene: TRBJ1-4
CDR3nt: TGTGCCAGCAGCTTGGTTAGTGGCAGGATTAATGAAAAACTGTTTTTT
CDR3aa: CASSLVSGRINEKLFF

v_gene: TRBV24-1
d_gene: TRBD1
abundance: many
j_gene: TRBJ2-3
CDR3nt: TGTGCCACCAGTGACCCACAGGGGAATACAGATACGCAGTATTTT
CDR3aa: CATSDPQGNTDTQYF

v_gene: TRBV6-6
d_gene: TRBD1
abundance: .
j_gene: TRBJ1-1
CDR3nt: TGTGCCAGCAGTTACTACTCCTCCTCGGACAGGATGGACACTGAAGCTTTCTTT
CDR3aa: CASSYYSSSDRMDTEAFF

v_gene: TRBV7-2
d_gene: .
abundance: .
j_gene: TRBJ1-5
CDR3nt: TGTGCCAGCAGCTTATTTCGGCAGAGGGGGCAGCCCCAGCATTTT
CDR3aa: CASSLFRQRGQPQHF